These 6 T cell receptor beta chains came from one sample sequenced in a study of T cell changes during pregnancy in multiple sclerosis. Clones were sequenced by immunoSEQ multiplex PCR, and TCRdb holds only the in-frame ones, with some missing. The table has about 53,000 clones, 80% to 95% seen once. Sequenced material: CD4+ T cells from peripheral blood mononuclear cells, taken in the third trimester of pregnancy. All receptors come from a female donor with multiple sclerosis, enrolled in a pregnancy study.

The chain couples TRBV6-5 to TRBJ2-7; D unresolved. CDR1 is MNHEY, CDR2 SVGAGI, per germline. The CDR3 sequence is 14 residues long. The V end lost 5 bases, the J end lost 3 bases, and 14 bases lay between the germline ends. The CDR3 DNA reads TGTGCCAGCAGTCCCCCCAAAGCCGACTACGAGCAGTACTTC. Encoded protein: CASSPPKADYEQYF.

This chain links TRBV6-5 with TRBJ2-7; 8 bases match TRBD1. V shed 2 bases, J shed 2 bases, and the junction held 8 bases outside the gene matches. Germline V lookup: CDR1 MNHEY, CDR2 SVGAGI. This CDR3 is built from 16 residues. The CDR3 spells CASSYIKTGAAYEQYF. The DNA of the CDR3 is TGTGCCAGCAGTTACATCAAGACAGGGGCCGCCTACGAGCAGTACTTC.

The chain recombines TRBV6-4 with TRBJ1-1; D is perhaps TRBD1 (5 bases). V was cut by 4 bases and J by 3 bases, with 9 bases left in between. Germline V gives CDR1 MRHNA, CDR2 SNTAGT. CDR3 size: 13 residues. The CDR3 region is CASSAGFDTEAFF. The DNA of the CDR3 is TGTGCCAGCAGTGCAGGGTTCGACACTGAAGCTTTCTTT.

The chain employs TRBV5-6 and TRBJ1-4; the D is unclear. The CDR3 has 14 residues. The V end was cut by 4 bases, the J end by 8 bases, with 15 bases between. Germline CDR1 SGHDT, CDR2 YYEEEE. The CDR3 reads CASSMGPWAEKLFF. In DNA, the CDR3 is TGTGCCAGCAGCATGGGTCCGTGGGCGGAAAAACTGTTTTTT. The full variable domain, with the rest looked up from reference TRBV5-6 and TRBJ1-4, is DAGVTQSPTHLIKTRGQQVTLRCSPKSGHDTVSWYQQALGQGPQFIFQYYEEEERQRGNFPDRFSGHQFPNYSSELNVNALLLGDSALYLCASSMGPWAEKLFFGSGTQLSVL.

Regarding this clone: At one end, the junction sequence differs from germline, possibly due to a read error. The gene calls are TRBV7-7 and TRBJ2-5; D might be TRBD1 (6 bases). Germline CDR1 and CDR2: SSHAT and FNYEAQ (reference sequence). There are 13 residues in the CDR3. As DNA, the CDR3 is TGTGCTAGCAGCGAAGACAGGTCAGAGACCCAGTACTTC. This encodes CASSEDRSETQYF.

V and J are TRBV7-9 and TRBJ2-7; D not certain. The germline V gene has CDR1 SEHNR and CDR2 FQNEAQ (reference sequence). This CDR3 spans 15 amino acids. V lost 1 base and J 0 bases, leaving 10 bases between the germline ends. CDR3: CASSLVGAYSYEQYF. CDR3 nucleotide sequence: TGTGCCAGCAGCTTAGTTGGTGCGTACTCCTACGAGCAGTACTTC.